Shown below are 25 T cell receptor beta chains from a single sample sequenced in a study of metastatic and nonmetastatic thyroid tumors. Before thyroid surgery, none of the patients had received any treatment. TCRdb reprocessed the PCR reads using MiXCR. In the table there are approximately 21,000 clones, about 28% of which are singletons. The sample consisted of tumor tissue. These receptor sequences come from a male donor with papillary thyroid cancer or a benign thyroid nodule (not recorded which). Some clones in this sample may be carry-over from other donors' samples.

The chain employs TRBV6-5 and TRBJ2-2; D gene ambiguous. The V gene lost 0 bases and the J gene lost 5 bases, with 10 bases spanning the gap. This CDR3 spans 15 amino acids. Germline loops: CDR1 MNHEY, CDR2 SVGAGI. The CDR3 is CASSYSGRKTGELFF. The CDR3 coding sequence is TGTGCCAGCAGTTACTCAGGACGCAAGACCGGGGAGCTGTTTTTT.

The chain links TRBV2 to TRBJ2-1; possible D gene TRBD1, 6 bases. The CDR3 totals 13 residues. Per germline, CDR1 SNHLY and CDR2 FYNNEI. V lost 7 bases and J 9 bases, leaving 16 bases between the germline ends. The DNA for the CDR3 is TGTGCCAGCACCACATCCAGGGGCGGTGAGCAGTTCTTC. The encoded protein is CASTTSRGGEQFF.

The chain has TRBV30 and TRBJ1-2, with 9 bases aligning to TRBD1. Losses at the gene ends were 8 bases for V and 4 bases for J; bases not matched to a gene: 11. The V gene's germline CDR1 is GTSNPN and CDR2 SVGIG (reference sequence). The CDR3 length is 14 residues. The CDR3 nucleotides read TGTGCCCCCCGCCGGGACAGGGAAGGCTATGGCTACACCTTC. Its translation is CAPRRDREGYGYTF.

This chain connects TRBV5-1 to TRBJ2-1, with D perhaps matching TRBD2 (6 bases). Germline values: CDR1 SGHRS, CDR2 YFSETQ. This CDR3 region has 16 residues. Trimming took 4 bases from V and 4 from J, leaving 18 bases between them. The CDR3 here is CASSRLGGNRYNEQFF. CDR3 nucleotide sequence: TGCGCCAGCAGCCGCCTCGGGGGAAACCGTTACAATGAGCAGTTCTTC.

This clone was picked up many times. Relative to the germline gene, one junction end is altered; a read error may explain this. This chain joins TRBV10-3 and TRBJ2-5; TRBD2 matches at 11 bases. The CDR3 contains 15 residues. The germline V gene has CDR1 ENHRY and CDR2 SYGVKD. The CDR3: CATSERGLAAETQYF. Written as DNA, the CDR3 is TGTGCCACCAGTGAGAGGGGACTAGCGGCGGAGACCCAGTACTTC.

This clone ranks as medium-sized. V is TRBV6-5 and J is TRBJ1-3; D ambiguous. The CDR3 runs 17 residues. V lost 0 bases, J lost 5 bases, and 17 bases lay in between. Germline V gene lookup returns CDR1 MNHEY and CDR2 SVGAGI. The CDR3 DNA follows: TGTGCCAGCAGTTACTCGATCCCAGGAGGGTCCCGAAACACCATATATTTT. Translation: CASSYSIPGGSRNTIYF.

This clone showed up many times. The rearrangement uses TRBV30 and TRBJ1-1; the match to TRBD1 covers 10 bases. The trim removed 5 bases at V and 1 base at J, leaving 7 bases unmatched. Germline CDR1 and CDR2: GTSNPN and SVGIG (reference sequence). The length of the CDR3 is 15 residues. DNA of the CDR3: TGTGCCTGGCTCCCGGGGACAGGGGAGAACACTGAAGCTTTCTTT. This codes for CAWLPGTGENTEAFF.

The V and J genes are TRBV30 and TRBJ1-6; the D gene is possibly TRBD1 (6 bases). The CDR3 has 13 residues. CDR1 is GTSNPN, CDR2 SVGIG, per germline (reference sequence). V was shortened by 7 bases and J by 4 bases, with 11 bases between the two germline ends. The CDR3 bases are TGTGCCTCTGGCGGACAGTATAATTCACCCCTCCACTTT. The encoded protein is CASGGQYNSPLHF.

By share, this clone counts as medium-sized (0.01 to 0.1%). This chain uses TRBV28 with TRBJ2-7; D unclear. The V and J ends lost 6 bases and 0 bases respectively, with 18 bases between them. CDR1 MDHEN and CDR2 SYDVKM come from the germline V gene. This CDR3 spans 16 amino acids. CDR3 amino acids: CASSPHLGRSSYEQYF. Here the CDR3 DNA reads TGTGCCAGCAGCCCTCACCTAGGCCGGAGCTCCTACGAGCAGTACTTC. Full variable domain (missing parts from reference TRBV28 and TRBJ2-7): DVKVTQSSRYLVKRTGEKVFLECVQDMDHENMFWYRQDPGLGLRLIYFSYDVKMKEKGDIPEGYSVSREKKERFSLILESASTNQTSMYLCASSPHLGRSSYEQYFGPGTRLTVT.

Details on this clone: Compared with germline, one end of the junction differs, possibly owing to a read error. The chain carries TRBV11-2 and TRBJ1-1, with 7 positions matching TRBD1. In germline, CDR1 is SGHAT, CDR2 FQNNGV. The CDR3 has 16 residues. CDR3: CAGSLGFAGGYTEAFF. CDR3 nucleotides: TGTGCCGGCAGCTTAGGTTTTGCAGGGGGGTACACTGAAGCTTTCTTT. The variable domain in full, with the rest retrieved from reference TRBV11-2 and TRBJ1-1, is EAGVAQSPRYKIIEKRQSVAFWCNPISGHATLYWYQQILGQGPKLLIQFQNNGVVDDSQLPKDRFSAERLKGVDSTLKIQPAKLEDSAVYLCAGSLGFAGGYTEAFFGQGTRLTVV.

This clone was seen more than once but under ten times. J is TRBJ1-5 and V is TRBV6-1, with D possibly TRBD1 on 5 matching bases. CDR3 length: 16 amino acids. V lost 1 base to trimming and J lost 5 bases, with 15 bases between them. CDR1 and CDR2 (germline): MNHNS, SASEGT. The CDR3 sequence is CASSEGEGMGDQPQHF. Here the CDR3 DNA reads TGTGCCAGCAGTGAAGGAGAGGGGATGGGAGATCAGCCCCAGCATTTT.

This clone was seen a handful of times. The V gene is TRBV28, the J gene TRBJ1-1, with D hard to call. Germline lookup yields CDR1 MDHEN and CDR2 SYDVKM. The V gene lost 3 bases and the J gene lost 8 bases, with 22 bases spanning the gap. This CDR3 has 16 amino acids. The CDR3 loop is CASSFHSPDGVKEAFF. The CDR3 DNA reads TGTGCCAGCAGTTTCCATTCCCCAGATGGCGTCAAAGAAGCTTTCTTT.

The chain is built from TRBV7-6 and TRBJ1-5; no clear D gene. The V end was cut by 4 bases, the J end by 7 bases, with 11 bases between. Looked up from germline, CDR1 is SGHVS and CDR2 is FNYEAQ. This CDR3 has 13 amino acids. CDR3 loop: CASSSRLMQPQHF. The CDR3 nucleotides read TGTGCCAGCAGCTCACGGTTGATGCAGCCCCAGCATTTT.

The gene calls are TRBV2 and TRBJ2-7, with D uncertain. There are 13 residues in the CDR3. In germline, CDR1 is SNHLY, CDR2 FYNNEI. The V gene lost 4 bases and the J gene lost 0 bases, with 7 bases spanning the gap. CDR3 sequence: CASSVGVSYEQYF. The CDR3 DNA follows: TGTGCCAGCAGTGTAGGAGTCTCCTACGAGCAGTACTTC.

This clone was detected ten times or more. V and J are TRBV5-4 and TRBJ2-7; D possibly matches TRBD1 or TRBD2 (6 bases each). Trimming took 0 bases from V and 5 from J, leaving 9 bases between them. The CDR3 sequence is 13 residues long. Germline V gives CDR1 SGHNT, CDR2 YYREEE (reference sequence). CDR3 sequence: CASSLAGANEQYF. The CDR3 coding sequence is TGTGCCAGCAGCTTGGCGGGGGCGAACGAGCAGTACTTC.

The rearrangement uses TRBV9 and TRBJ2-1, with unresolved D. Trimming took 0 bases from V and 9 from J, leaving 13 bases between them. The V gene's germline CDR1 is SGDLS and CDR2 YYNGEE. The CDR3 runs to 14 residues. CDR3 sequence (DNA): TGTGCCAGCAGCGTAGAGGGTGACTCATCTGAGCAGTTCTTC. Translation: CASSVEGDSSEQFF. The full variable domain, its missing parts supplied by reference TRBV9 and TRBJ2-1, is DSGVTQTPKHLITATGQRVTLRCSPRSGDLSVYWYQQSLDQGLQFLIQYYNGEERAKGNILERFSAQQFPDLHSELNLSSLELGDSALYFCASSVEGDSSEQFFGPGTRLTVL.

This clone was found many times. This chain links TRBV10-3 with TRBJ1-6; perhaps TRBD1 as D (5 bases). Trimming pared 3 bases from V and 8 bases from J, leaving 8 bases between. This CDR3 region has 13 residues. The germline gives CDR1 ENHRY, CDR2 SYGVKD. CDR3 sequence reads: CAISDSRDSPLHF. In nucleotides, the CDR3 is TGTGCCATCAGTGACTCCAGGGATTCACCCCTCCACTTT.

This clone is medium-sized by share. The chain recombines TRBV6-2 or TRBV6-3 with TRBJ1-1, with D possibly matching TRBD1 (5 bases). The ends were cut back, 5 bases at V and 8 bases at J, with 15 bases in the middle. Germline V CDR1 and CDR2: MNHEY, SVGEGT. This CDR3 comprises 13 residues. CDR3 sequence (DNA): TGTGCCAGCAGTCAAGTCGGGGCAGGAGAAGCTTTCTTT. It codes for CASSQVGAGEAFF.

This clone came up a few times. The chain is built from TRBV11-3 and TRBJ2-5; a possible D gene is TRBD2 (6 bases). This CDR3 region has 12 residues. Between the trimmed V and J ends, which lost 2 bases and 7 bases, there was a span of 8 bases. The germline V gene has CDR1 SGHNT and CDR2 YENEEA. The CDR3 here is CASSLQEGTQYF. Here the CDR3 DNA reads TGTGCCAGCAGCTTACAGGAGGGGACCCAGTACTTC. The full variable domain, with the rest looked up from reference TRBV11-3 and TRBJ2-5, is EAGVVQSPRYKIIEKKQPVAFWCNPISGHNTLYWYLQNLGQGPELLIRYENEEAVDDSQLPKDRFSAERLKGVDSTLKIQPAELGDSAVYLCASSLQEGTQYFGPGTRLLVL.

The gene calls are TRBV5-5 and TRBJ2-2, with D possibly TRBD2 on 6 matching bases. This CDR3 has 15 residues. The V gene's germline CDR1 is SGHKS and CDR2 YYEKEE (reference sequence). The ends were cut back, 4 bases at V and 0 bases at J, with 10 bases in the middle. CDR3 in DNA: TGTGCCAGCAGCGGTAGCGGTACGAACACCGGGGAGCTGTTTTTT. Amino acids: CASSGSGTNTGELFF.

This clone was picked up many times. The V call is TRBV11-3, the J call TRBJ2-1; 7 bases are a match to TRBD2. The CDR3 consists of 16 residues. V lost 1 base, J lost 10 bases, and 13 bases stayed unmatched. Looked up from germline, CDR1 is SGHNT and CDR2 is YENEEA. DNA of the CDR3: TGTGCCAGCAGCTTAGGTCTAGCGGTCTCCGGGGGGGAGCAGTTCTTC. It yields the protein CASSLGLAVSGGEQFF. Full variable domain (rest looked up from reference TRBV11-3 and TRBJ2-1): EAGVVQSPRYKIIEKKQPVAFWCNPISGHNTLYWYLQNLGQGPELLIRYENEEAVDDSQLPKDRFSAERLKGVDSTLKIQPAELGDSAVYLCASSLGLAVSGGEQFFGPGTRLTVL.

This clone was observed many times. This chain uses TRBV19 with TRBJ2-3, with 7 nucleotides matching TRBD2. CDR1 and CDR2 from the germline V gene are LNHDA and SQIVND (reference sequence). The CDR3 length is 14 residues. The V and J ends lost 4 bases and 7 bases, in that order; junction bases with no gene match: 8. CDR3 coding DNA: TGTGCCAGTAGTAGCGGGAGATTGGTGAATACGCAGTATTTT. Residues: CASSSGRLVNTQYF. Full variable domain (rest looked up from reference TRBV19 and TRBJ2-3): DGGITQSPKYLFRKEGQNVTLSCEQNLNHDAMYWYRQDPGQGLRLIYYSQIVNDFQKGDIAEGYSVSREKKESFPLTVTSAQKNPTAFYLCASSSGRLVNTQYFGPGTRLTVL.

This clone turned up a few times. CDR3 protein: CATSGLAGLRAYEQYF. The DNA for the CDR3 is TGTGCCACCTCGGGACTAGCGGGTCTCAGGGCCTACGAGCAGTACTTC. The chain joins TRBV10-3 to TRBJ2-7, with TRBD2 matching 12 bases. V trimming: 10 bases; J trimming: 2 bases; junction bases outside the gene matches: 12. Germline CDR1 ENHRY, CDR2 SYGVKD. This CDR3 has 16 amino acids.

This clone was seen ten or more times. The chain is built from TRBV9 and TRBJ2-5, with D perhaps matching TRBD1 (6 bases). Germline V gene sequence: CDR1 SGDLS, CDR2 YYNGEE. CDR3 length: 14 residues. V lost 3 bases, J lost 5 bases, and 14 bases lay in between. CDR3: CASSGSGVGETQYF. The CDR3 DNA is TGTGCCAGCAGCGGTTCAGGGGTCGGGGAGACCCAGTACTTC.

This clone was seen many times. The rearrangement joins TRBV7-6 to TRBJ2-2; D could derive from TRBD1 or TRBD2 (5 bases each). From germline, CDR1 is SGHVS and CDR2 FNYEAQ. The ends were cut back, 3 bases at V and 0 bases at J, with 11 bases in the middle. This CDR3 has 16 amino acids. CDR3 residues: CASSFGARANTGELFF. The CDR3, as DNA: TGTGCCAGCAGCTTCGGGGCCCGCGCGAACACCGGGGAGCTGTTTTTT. Looking up the rest from reference TRBV7-6 and TRBJ2-2 gives the full variable domain: GAGVSQSPRYKVTKRGQDVALRCDPISGHVSLYWYRQALGQGPEFLTYFNYEAQQDKSGLPNDRFSAERPEGSISTLTIQRTEQRDSAMYRCASSFGARANTGELFFGEGSRLTVL.